The present entry profiles one T cell receptor (beta chain) with its context. From germline, CDR1 is SGHDN and CDR2 FVKESK. This CDR3 contains 15 residues. Trimming cost V 4 bases and J 4 bases; bases outside gene matches: 6. Authors' data handling: Amplification from reference gene primers served as the basis for estimated nucleated cell counts. Data came from immunoSEQ multiplex PCR; TCRdb stores just in-frame clones and leaves some out. The V and J calls and clone size were taken over from that table, and D and trimming were inferred from the DNA. The table includes 110,000 to 150,000 clones, over 80% detected once. The sample comes from a study of blood T cell repertoires in COVID-19. Study details: COVID-19 samples, acute and convalescent, were from the United States, Italy and Spain. T cells, B-cell-depleted T cells, or PBMCs supplied cDNA or gDNA.

This receptor was obtained from a woman between 50 and 59 years old with acute or convalescent COVID-19. Sequenced material: peripheral blood. The chain recombines TRBV14 with TRBJ2-5, with 10 bases matching TRBD1. CDR3 nucleotide sequence: TGTGCCAGCAGCCTCGGGACAGGGGTTATAGAGACCCAGTACTTC. The encoded protein is CASSLGTGVIETQYF. The full variable domain, in which reference TRBV14 and TRBJ2-5 provide the parts outside the CDR3, is EAGVTQFPSHSVIEKGQTVTLRCDPISGHDNLYWYRRVMGKEIKFLLHFVKESKQDESGMPNNRFLAERTGGTYSTLKVQPAELEDSGVYFCASSLGTGVIETQYFGPGTRLLVL.